Below, 20 T cell receptor beta chains from the same sample are listed, as sequenced in a study of CD8+ T cells in alopecia areata. Treatment meaning: oral pan-JAK inhibitor, 5-10 mg twice daily. It was cDNA, reverse transcribed from extracted RNA, that served as the sequencing template. Repertoires were generated with immunoSEQ multiplex PCR, while TCRdb's copy carries only in-frame clones and drops some. Here the sample spans around 100,000 clones, 86% being singletons. Sequencing was performed on CD8+ T cells sorted from blood, taken at week 34, from a patient treated with tofacitinib. The receptors originated from a human donor with alopecia areata.

The chain is built from TRBV14 and TRBJ2-1; D unclear. CDR1 and CDR2 from the germline V gene are SGHDN and FVKESK. The ends were cut back, 0 bases at V and 7 bases at J, with 10 bases in the middle. This CDR3 region has 14 residues. CDR3 nucleotide sequence: TGTGCCAGCAGCCAAGATAGGCGTGGTAATGAGCAGTTCTTC. Its translation is CASSQDRRGNEQFF.

This chain connects TRBV6-5 to TRBJ2-3; 10 nucleotides agree with TRBD1. CDR3 size: 16 residues. V trimming: 2 bases; J trimming: 3 bases; junction bases outside the gene matches: 5. Germline V gene lookup returns CDR1 MNHEY and CDR2 SVGAGI. The DNA for the CDR3 is TGTGCCAGCAGTTACACGCGGACAGGGGGGACAGATACGCAGTATTTT. Residues: CASSYTRTGGTDTQYF.

The chain links TRBV5-1 to TRBJ2-2; TRBD2 matches at 9 bases. This CDR3 is 15 amino acids long. Germline V lookup: CDR1 SGHRS, CDR2 YFSETQ. The trim removed 5 bases at V and 5 bases at J, leaving 7 bases unmatched. The CDR3: CASRASGIGTGELFF. The DNA for the CDR3 is TGCGCCAGCAGGGCTAGCGGGATAGGAACCGGGGAGCTGTTTTTT.

The chain has TRBV27 and TRBJ1-2, with a possible D match to TRBD1 (5 bases). CDR3 length: 15 residues. Germline loops: CDR1 MNHEY, CDR2 SMNVEV (reference sequence). V lost 2 bases and J 4 bases, leaving 14 bases between the germline ends. The CDR3, as DNA: TGTGCCAGCAGTTTACACCCGGGACTTTCCTATGGCTACACCTTC. Protein: CASSLHPGLSYGYTF.

The rearrangement links TRBV5-1 to TRBJ1-1, with a possible D match to TRBD1 (6 bases). V lost 5 bases to trimming and J lost 1 base, with 15 bases between them. Looked up from germline, CDR1 is SGHRS and CDR2 is YFSETQ. This CDR3 is built from 15 residues. The DNA for the CDR3 is TGCGCCAGCAGGCCCTACGAGACAGGGAACACTGAAGCTTTCTTT. It translates to CASRPYETGNTEAFF.

The V and J genes are TRBV6-5 and TRBJ2-1; no reliable D call. Trimming pared 2 bases from V and 8 bases from J, leaving 4 bases between. Germline lookup yields CDR1 MNHEY and CDR2 SVGAGI. The CDR3 totals 11 residues. For the CDR3, the DNA is TGTGCCAGCAGTTACCTAGATGAGCAGTTCTTC. Its protein product is CASSYLDEQFF.

The genes are TRBV6-5 and TRBJ2-1; D is ambiguous. CDR3 length: 11 amino acids. From germline, CDR1 is MNHEY and CDR2 SVGAGI. V lost 8 bases and J 7 bases, leaving 9 bases between the germline ends. The CDR3 DNA reads TGTGCCAGCCGCCTCGGGAATGAGCAGTTCTTC. Translation: CASRLGNEQFF.

This chain joins TRBV5-1 and TRBJ2-3, with 10 bases aligning to TRBD1. The V and J ends lost 2 bases and 3 bases, in that order; junction bases with no gene match: 6. The CDR3 contains 16 residues. Looked up from germline, CDR1 is SGHRS and CDR2 is YFSETQ. This chain's CDR3 is CASSFRQGAGTDTQYF. Here the CDR3 DNA reads TGCGCCAGCAGCTTCAGACAGGGGGCAGGGACAGATACGCAGTATTTT.

The chain recombines TRBV2 with TRBJ2-5; D is ambiguous. Looked up from germline, CDR1 is SNHLY and CDR2 is FYNNEI. Trimming cost V 6 bases and J 11 bases, with 10 bases left between them. This CDR3 spans 10 amino acids. In DNA, the CDR3 is TGTGCCAGCAGGGTTCAGAAGCAGTACTTC. Encoded protein: CASRVQKQYF. Supplemented by reference TRBV2 and TRBJ2-5, the full variable domain reads EPEVTQTPSHQVTQMGQEVILRCVPISNHLYFYWYRQILGQKVEFLVSFYNNEISEKSEIFDDQFSVERPDGSNFTLKIRSTKLEDSAMYFCASRVQKQYFGPGTRLLVL.

The J gene is TRBJ2-2, the V gene TRBV29-1; a possible D gene is TRBD2 (6 bases). The CDR3 spans 13 residues. CDR1 is SQVTM, CDR2 ANQGSEA, per germline. Trimming removed 3 bases from V and 5 bases from J, with 10 bases in between. The DNA of the CDR3 is TGCAGCGTTGACGGGGGTGAGACCGGGGAGCTGTTTTTT. As protein: CSVDGGETGELFF.

The chain recombines TRBV2 with TRBJ2-6, with 9 bases lining up with TRBD1. The CDR3 extends over 19 amino acids. The germline V gene has CDR1 SNHLY and CDR2 FYNNEI. The ends lost 5 bases at V and 0 bases at J; junction bases unmatched: 11. CDR3 sequence: CASSLQGQGLYSGANVLTF. The CDR3 nucleotides read TGTGCCAGCAGTCTCCAGGGACAGGGTCTTTACTCTGGGGCCAACGTCCTGACTTTC.

The chain is built from TRBV9 and TRBJ2-3, with D perhaps matching TRBD1 (6 bases). The germline CDR1 and CDR2 sequences are SGDLS and YYNGEE. Between the trimmed V and J ends, which lost 3 bases and 2 bases, there was a span of 16 bases. The CDR3 loop spans 16 amino acids. The CDR3 nucleotides are TGTGCCAGCAGCGCCCACAGGGAAATTTTCACAGATACGCAGTATTTT. Translation: CASSAHREIFTDTQYF.

The chain combines TRBV4-1 with TRBJ2-7, with 8 bases matching TRBD1. CDR3 length equals 16 residues. CDR1 is MGHRA and CDR2 is YSYEKL in the germline V gene. The junction had 8 bases not matched to a gene; V was cut back by 1 base and J by 3 bases. CDR3 DNA: TGCGCCAGCAGCCAAGTAGACAGGGGCTCCGTCTACGAGCAGTACTTC. Translating it yields CASSQVDRGSVYEQYF.

The V gene is TRBV4-1, the J gene TRBJ2-7; 9 nucleotides align to TRBD2. The germline gives CDR1 MGHRA, CDR2 YSYEKL. The CDR3 covers 16 residues. V trimming: 4 bases; J trimming: 5 bases; junction bases outside the gene matches: 12. The CDR3 DNA follows: TGCGCCAGCAGCCTGAGGGGCAGCGGGAGGTTCGACGAGCAGTACTTC. Encoded protein: CASSLRGSGRFDEQYF.

The chain is built from TRBV4-1 and TRBJ2-3; TRBD2 matches at 8 bases. CDR1 MGHRA and CDR2 YSYEKL come from the germline V gene. V gave up 0 bases and J gave up 0 bases; unmatched junction bases: 8. CDR3 size: 18 residues. CDR3 bases: TGCGCCAGCAGCCAAGAGGTCGGGAGGGCCCTCAGCACAGATACGCAGTATTTT. It translates to CASSQEVGRALSTDTQYF.

This clone has only a few counts. The V gene is TRBV14, the J gene TRBJ2-3; D is uncertain. Germline V gene data show CDR1 as SGHDN and CDR2 as FVKESK. The CDR3 has 15 residues. Trimming took off 2 bases at V and 2 bases at J, with 11 bases between the two ends. For the CDR3, the DNA is TGTGCCAGCAGCCAACTAGTGACAAACACAGATACGCAGTATTTT. Its translation is CASSQLVTNTDTQYF.

The rearrangement uses TRBV29-1 and TRBJ2-7; D call uncertain. With 0 bases removed from V and 5 bases from J, the gap between germline ends came to 8 bases. This CDR3 is built from 12 residues. Germline V gene data show CDR1 as SQVTM and CDR2 as ANQGSEA. CDR3 nucleotides: TGCAGCGTTGAAGATGGAGTACACGAGCAGTACTTC. This encodes CSVEDGVHEQYF.

The CDR3 protein is CSVDSLVQGKGTDTQYF. The CDR3 DNA reads as TGCAGCGTTGATTCTTTGGTCCAGGGGAAAGGCACAGATACGCAGTATTTT. V usage is TRBV29-1 and J usage is TRBJ2-3; possibly TRBD1 for D (6 bases). V was pared by 3 bases and J by 1 base, with 20 bases between. The CDR3 is made up of 17 amino acids. The germline V gene has CDR1 SQVTM and CDR2 ANQGSEA.

This clone was seen a single time. This chain links TRBV27 with TRBJ2-2; D is tentatively TRBD1 or TRBD2 (5 bases each). Looked up from germline, CDR1 is MNHEY and CDR2 is SMNVEV (reference sequence). Trimming shortened V by 5 bases and J by 5 bases, and 15 bases separated the two germline ends. The CDR3 runs 15 residues. CDR3 nucleotide sequence: TGTGCCAGCAGTCCGCTACCGGGGCTTACCGGGGAGCTGTTTTTT. It specifies CASSPLPGLTGELFF.

V is TRBV27 and J is TRBJ2-7, with D possibly matching TRBD1 (5 bases). Per the germline V gene, CDR1 is MNHEY and CDR2 is SMNVEV (reference sequence). V was cut by 4 bases and J by 2 bases, with 12 bases left in between. The CDR3 is made up of 14 amino acids. CDR3: CASSSRDRAYEQYF. DNA of the CDR3: TGTGCCAGCAGTTCTCGAGACAGAGCCTACGAGCAGTACTTC.